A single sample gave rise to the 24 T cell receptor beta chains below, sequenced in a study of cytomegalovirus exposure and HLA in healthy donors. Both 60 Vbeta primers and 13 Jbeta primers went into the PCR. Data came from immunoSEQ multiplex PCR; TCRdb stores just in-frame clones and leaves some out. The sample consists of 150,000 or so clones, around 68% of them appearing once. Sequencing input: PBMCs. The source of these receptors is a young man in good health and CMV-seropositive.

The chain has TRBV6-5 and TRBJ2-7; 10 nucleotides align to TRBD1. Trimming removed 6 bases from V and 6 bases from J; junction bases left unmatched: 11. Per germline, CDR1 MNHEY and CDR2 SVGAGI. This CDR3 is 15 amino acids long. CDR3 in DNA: TGTGCCAGCAGACTACCGGGACAGGGGTCAGGCGAGCAGTACTTC. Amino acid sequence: CASRLPGQGSGEQYF.

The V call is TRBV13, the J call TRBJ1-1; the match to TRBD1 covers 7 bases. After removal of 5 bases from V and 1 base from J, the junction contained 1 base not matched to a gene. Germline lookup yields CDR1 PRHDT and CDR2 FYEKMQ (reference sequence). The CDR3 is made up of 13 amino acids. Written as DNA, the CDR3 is TGTGCCAGCAGCCACAGGGGGAACACTGAAGCTTTCTTT. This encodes CASSHRGNTEAFF.

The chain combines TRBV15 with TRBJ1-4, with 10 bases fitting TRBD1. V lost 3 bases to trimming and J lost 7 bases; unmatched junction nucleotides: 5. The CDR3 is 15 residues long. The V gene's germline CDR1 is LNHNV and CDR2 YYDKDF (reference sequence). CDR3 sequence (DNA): TGTGCCACCAGCAGCCCGGGACAGGGGATTGAAAAACTGTTTTTT. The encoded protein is CATSSPGQGIEKLFF.

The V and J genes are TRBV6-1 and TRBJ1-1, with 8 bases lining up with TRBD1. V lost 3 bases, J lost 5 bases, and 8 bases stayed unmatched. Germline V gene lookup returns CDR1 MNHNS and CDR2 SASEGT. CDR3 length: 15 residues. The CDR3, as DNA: TGTGCCAGCAGTGAGGGGACAGGATATCGAACTGAAGCTTTCTTT. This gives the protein CASSEGTGYRTEAFF.

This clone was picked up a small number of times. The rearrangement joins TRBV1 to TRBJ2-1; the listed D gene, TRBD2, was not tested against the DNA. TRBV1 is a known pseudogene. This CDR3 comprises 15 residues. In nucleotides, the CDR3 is TGCACCAGCAGCCACGCTAGCGGGCCATACAATGAGCAGTTCTTC. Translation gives CTSSHASGPYNEQFF.

The CDR3 DNA is TGTGCCAGCAGCTTAGAAGTCAGCGGGATAGGACATGAGCAGTTCTTC. Amino acid sequence: CASSLEVSGIGHEQFF. The J gene is TRBJ2-1, the V gene TRBV11-3; 7 bases are a match to TRBD2. Germline CDR1 and CDR2: SGHNT and YENEEA. This CDR3 spans 16 amino acids. V trimming: 0 bases; J trimming: 8 bases; junction bases outside the gene matches: 10.

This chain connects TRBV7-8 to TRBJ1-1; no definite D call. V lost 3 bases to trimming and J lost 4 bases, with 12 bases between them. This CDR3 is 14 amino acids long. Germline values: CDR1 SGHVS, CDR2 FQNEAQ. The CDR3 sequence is CASSFGAMGTEAFF. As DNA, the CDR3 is TGTGCCAGCAGCTTTGGAGCGATGGGCACTGAAGCTTTCTTT.

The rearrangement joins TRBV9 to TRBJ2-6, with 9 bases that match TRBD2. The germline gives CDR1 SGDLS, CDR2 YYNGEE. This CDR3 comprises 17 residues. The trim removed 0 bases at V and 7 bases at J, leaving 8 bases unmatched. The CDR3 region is CASSVASSGVGANVLTF. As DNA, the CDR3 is TGTGCCAGCAGCGTAGCTTCTAGCGGGGTGGGAGCCAACGTCCTGACTTTC. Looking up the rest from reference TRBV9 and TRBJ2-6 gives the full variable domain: DSGVTQTPKHLITATGQRVTLRCSPRSGDLSVYWYQQSLDQGLQFLIQYYNGEERAKGNILERFSAQQFPDLHSELNLSSLELGDSALYFCASSVASSGVGANVLTFGAGSRLTVL.

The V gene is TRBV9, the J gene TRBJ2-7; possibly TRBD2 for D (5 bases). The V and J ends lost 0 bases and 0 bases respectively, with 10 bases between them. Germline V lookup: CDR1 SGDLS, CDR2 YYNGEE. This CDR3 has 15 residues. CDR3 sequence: CASSVGGLSSYEQYF. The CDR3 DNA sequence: TGTGCCAGCAGCGTAGGCGGGCTAAGCTCCTACGAGCAGTACTTC.

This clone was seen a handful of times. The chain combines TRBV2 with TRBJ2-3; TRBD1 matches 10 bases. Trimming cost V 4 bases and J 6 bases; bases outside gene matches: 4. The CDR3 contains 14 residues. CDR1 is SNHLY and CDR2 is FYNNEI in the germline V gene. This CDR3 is CASSGDRGSDTQYF. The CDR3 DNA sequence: TGTGCCAGCAGTGGGGACAGGGGTTCGGATACGCAGTATTTT.

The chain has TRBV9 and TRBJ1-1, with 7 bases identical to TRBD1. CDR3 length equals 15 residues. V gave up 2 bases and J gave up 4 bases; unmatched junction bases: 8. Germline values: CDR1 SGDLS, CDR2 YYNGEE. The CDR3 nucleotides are TGTGCCAGCAGCGTCGCAAACAGGGGTCGCACTGAAGCTTTCTTT. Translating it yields CASSVANRGRTEAFF.

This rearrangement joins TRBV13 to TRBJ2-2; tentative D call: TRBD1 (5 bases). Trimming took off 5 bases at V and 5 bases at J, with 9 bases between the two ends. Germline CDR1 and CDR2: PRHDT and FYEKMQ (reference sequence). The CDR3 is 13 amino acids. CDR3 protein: CASSPRGTGELFF. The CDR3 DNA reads TGTGCCAGCAGCCCTAGGGGAACCGGGGAGCTGTTTTTT.

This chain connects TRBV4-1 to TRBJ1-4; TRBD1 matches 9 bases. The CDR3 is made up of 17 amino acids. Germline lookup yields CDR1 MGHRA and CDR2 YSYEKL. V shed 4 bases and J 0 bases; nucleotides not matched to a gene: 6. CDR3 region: CASSPRGTGTTNEKLFF. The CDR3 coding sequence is TGCGCCAGCAGCCCTAGGGGGACAGGGACAACTAATGAAAAACTGTTTTTT.

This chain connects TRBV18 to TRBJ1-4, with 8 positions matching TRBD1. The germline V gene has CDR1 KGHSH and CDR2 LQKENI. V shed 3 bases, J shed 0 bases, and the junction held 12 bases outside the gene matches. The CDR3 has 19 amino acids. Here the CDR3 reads CASSPFVMDREATNEKLFF. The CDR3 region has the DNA TGTGCCAGCTCACCTTTTGTAATGGACAGGGAAGCAACTAATGAAAAACTGTTTTTT.

The CDR3: CASSAIQGVGGYTF. The DNA for the CDR3 is TGTGCCAGCAGTGCCATACAGGGGGTCGGTGGCTACACCTTC. The chain joins TRBV6-4 to TRBJ1-2; TRBD1 matches at 8 bases. CDR1 and CDR2 from the germline V gene are MRHNA and SNTAGT. CDR3 length: 14 amino acids. Losses at the gene ends were 4 bases for V and 7 bases for J; bases not matched to a gene: 8.

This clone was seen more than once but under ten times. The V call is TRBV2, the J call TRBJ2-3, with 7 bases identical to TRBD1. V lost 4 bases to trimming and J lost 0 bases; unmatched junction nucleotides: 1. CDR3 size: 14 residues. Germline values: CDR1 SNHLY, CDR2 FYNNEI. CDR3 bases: TGTGCCAGCAGTGTACAGGGGAGCACAGATACGCAGTATTTT. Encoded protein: CASSVQGSTDTQYF. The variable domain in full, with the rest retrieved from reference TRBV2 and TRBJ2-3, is EPEVTQTPSHQVTQMGQEVILRCVPISNHLYFYWYRQILGQKVEFLVSFYNNEISEKSEIFDDQFSVERPDGSNFTLKIRSTKLEDSAMYFCASSVQGSTDTQYFGPGTRLTVL.

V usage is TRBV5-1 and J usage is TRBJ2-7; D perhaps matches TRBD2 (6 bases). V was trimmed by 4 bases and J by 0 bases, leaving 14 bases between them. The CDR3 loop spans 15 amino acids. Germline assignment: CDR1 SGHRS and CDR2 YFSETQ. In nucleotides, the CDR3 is TGCGCCAGCAGCCGCGGGGACGGACTCTCCTACGAGCAGTACTTC. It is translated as CASSRGDGLSYEQYF.

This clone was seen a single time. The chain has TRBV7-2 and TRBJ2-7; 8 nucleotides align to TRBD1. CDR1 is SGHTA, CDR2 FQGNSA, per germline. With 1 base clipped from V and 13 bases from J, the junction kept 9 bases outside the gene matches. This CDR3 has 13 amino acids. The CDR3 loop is CASSLGPDRGCYF. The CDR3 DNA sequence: TGTGCCAGCAGCTTAGGACCCGACAGGGGATGTTACTTC.

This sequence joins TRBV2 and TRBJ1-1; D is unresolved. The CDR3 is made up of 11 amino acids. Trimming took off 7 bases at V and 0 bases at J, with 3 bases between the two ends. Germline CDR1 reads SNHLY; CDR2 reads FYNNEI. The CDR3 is CASNMNTEAFF. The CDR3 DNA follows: TGTGCCAGCAACATGAACACTGAAGCTTTCTTT.

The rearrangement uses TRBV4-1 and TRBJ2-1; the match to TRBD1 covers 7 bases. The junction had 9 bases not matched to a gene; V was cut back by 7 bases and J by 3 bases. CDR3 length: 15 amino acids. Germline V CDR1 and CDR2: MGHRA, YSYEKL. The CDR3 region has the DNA TGCGCCAGCACCATCCGGGACAGCTACTACAATGAGCAGTTCTTC. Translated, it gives CASTIRDSYYNEQFF.

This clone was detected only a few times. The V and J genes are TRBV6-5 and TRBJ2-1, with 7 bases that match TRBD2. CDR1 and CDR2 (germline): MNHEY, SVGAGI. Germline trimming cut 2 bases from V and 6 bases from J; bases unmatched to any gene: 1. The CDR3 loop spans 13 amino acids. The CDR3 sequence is CASSYPSGNEQFF. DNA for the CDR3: TGTGCCAGCAGTTACCCTAGCGGCAATGAGCAGTTCTTC.

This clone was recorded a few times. For the CDR3, the DNA is TGTGCCAGTAGTATTGAACAGGGTGAGACTGAAGCTTTCTTT. This gives the protein CASSIEQGETEAFF. This sequence joins TRBV19 and TRBJ1-1; D possibly corresponds to TRBD1 (6 bases). The V end lost 3 bases, the J end lost 5 bases, and 13 bases lay between the germline ends. Germline V lookup: CDR1 LNHDA, CDR2 SQIVND (reference sequence). The CDR3 sequence is 14 residues long. The full variable domain, completed using reference TRBV19 and TRBJ1-1, is DGGITQSPKYLFRKEGQNVTLSCEQNLNHDAMYWYRQDPGQGLRLIYYSQIVNDFQKGDIAEGYSVSREKKESFPLTVTSAQKNPTAFYLCASSIEQGETEAFFGQGTRLTVV.

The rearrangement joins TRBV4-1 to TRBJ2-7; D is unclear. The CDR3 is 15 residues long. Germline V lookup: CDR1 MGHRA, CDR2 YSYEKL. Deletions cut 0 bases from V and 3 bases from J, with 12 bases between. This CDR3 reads CASSQESSTVYEQYF. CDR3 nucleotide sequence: TGCGCCAGCAGCCAAGAAAGCTCAACTGTCTACGAGCAGTACTTC.

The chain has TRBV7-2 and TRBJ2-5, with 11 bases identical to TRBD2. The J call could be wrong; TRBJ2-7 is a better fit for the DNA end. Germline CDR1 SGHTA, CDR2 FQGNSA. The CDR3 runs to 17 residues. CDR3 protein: CASSSRSSGRFSYEQYF. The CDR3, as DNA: TGTGCCAGCAGCTCGAGGTCTAGCGGGAGGTTCTCCTACGAGCAGTACTTC.